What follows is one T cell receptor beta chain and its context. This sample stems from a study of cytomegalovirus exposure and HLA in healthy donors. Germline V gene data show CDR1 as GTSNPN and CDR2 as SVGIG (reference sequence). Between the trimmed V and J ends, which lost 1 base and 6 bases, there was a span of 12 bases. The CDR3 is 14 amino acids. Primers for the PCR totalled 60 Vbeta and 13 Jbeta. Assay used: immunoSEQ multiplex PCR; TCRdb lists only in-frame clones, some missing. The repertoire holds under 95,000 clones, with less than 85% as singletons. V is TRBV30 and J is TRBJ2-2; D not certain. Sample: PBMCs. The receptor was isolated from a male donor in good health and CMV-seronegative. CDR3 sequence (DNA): TGTGCCTGGAGTGAGGTCGTAGACTCCGGGGAGCTGTTTTTT. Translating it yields CAWSEVVDSGELFF.